The rows below give T cell receptor beta chains drawn from one sample of a study of OX40 agonist ivuxolimab in advanced cancers. Libraries were prepared by immunoSEQ multiplex PCR; TCRdb keeps only in-frame clonotypes and omits some of them. The profile covers over 70,000 clones, with about nine tenths appearing a single time and 9.5% to 13% taken by the ten largest. The material was CD4+ or CD8+ T cells sorted from blood, obtained in a trial of the OX40 agonist ivuxolimab. The source of these receptors is an adult with an advanced solid tumor such as melanoma, head and neck, liver or kidney cancer. Both conserved end residues are part of each CDR3. Fields, in order: V gene, J gene, clone size, D gene, CDR3 DNA, CDR3 protein. The D gene is left open where the match is weak. Not all rows give a size; the values are once, few, many and, for expanded clones, a class.

TRBV28	TRBJ2-3	NA	NA	TGTGCCAGCAGTCTAGATACGCAGTATTTT	CASSLDTQYF
TRBV11-2	TRBJ2-3	NA	NA	TGTGCCAGCAGCTTTTCGCCCACAGATACGCAGTATTTT	CASSFSPTDTQYF
TRBV7-3	TRBJ1-2	NA	TRBD1	TGTGCCAGCAGCGTTACAGGGGGGAATGGCTATGGCTACACCTTC	CASSVTGGNGYGYTF
TRBV4-2	TRBJ2-2	NA	TRBD2	TGTGCCAGCAGCCAAGAGGGAATCTGGCGGGAGGTTAACGGGGAGCTGTTTTTT	CASSQEGIWREVNGELFF
TRBV19	TRBJ2-7	NA	NA	TGTGCCAGTAGTATAGGGGCAGCCTACGAGCAGTACTTC	CASSIGAAYEQYF
TRBV9	TRBJ2-3	NA	TRBD2	TGTGCCAGCAGCGAGATCAGCGGGGGGATCGCAGATACGCAGTATTTT	CASSEISGGIADTQYF
TRBV11-2	TRBJ2-1	NA	NA	TGTGCCAGCAGCTTTTTCTTAGAAAACAATGAGCAGTTCTTC	CASSFFLENNEQFF
TRBV13	TRBJ2-1	NA	NA	TGTGCCAGCAGCTTCCGCTACAATGAGCAGTTCTTC	CASSFRYNEQFF
TRBV7-8	TRBJ2-2	NA	NA	TGTGCCAGCGGAGCGCCGAACACCGGGGAGCTGTTTTTT	CASGAPNTGELFF
TRBV20-1	TRBJ1-1	NA	NA	TGCAGTGCGAGCAGGGGCGCTGAAGCTTTCTTT	CSASRGAEAFF
TRBV5-6	TRBJ2-7	NA	NA	TGTGCCAGCAGCCCCACTCGGGCCCCCAAGGGCTCCTACGAGCAGTACTTC	CASSPTRAPKGSYEQYF
TRBV30	TRBJ1-5	NA	TRBD1	TGTGCCTGGAGTGAGACAGGGAATCAGCCCCAGCATTTT	CAWSETGNQPQHF
TRBV30	TRBJ1-1	few	NA	TGTGCCTGGAGTGTAACGGGGGGCACTGAAGCTTTCTTT	CAWSVTGGTEAFF
TRBV5-1	TRBJ1-2	NA	NA	TGCGCCAGCAGCTTGGAGCTAGGGGTGAGATATGGCTACACCTTC	CASSLELGVRYGYTF
TRBV27	TRBJ1-1	NA	NA	TGTGCCAGCAGTCTGGCCATGAACACTGAAGCTTTCTTT	CASSLAMNTEAFF
TRBV29-1	TRBJ2-1	NA	NA	TGCAGCGTTGGGGCGGGCGTAGAGCAGTTCTTC	CSVGAGVEQFF
TRBV30	TRBJ2-1	NA	NA	TGTGCCTGGAGTGGGTTTAGCTCCTACAATGAGCAGTTCTTC	CAWSGFSSYNEQFF
TRBV27	TRBJ1-4	few	NA	TGTGCCAGCAAAACGGACGAAAAACTGTTTTTT	CASKTDEKLFF
TRBV5-1	TRBJ1-4	NA	TRBD1	TGCGCCAGCAGCTTGGTACAGGGGAATGAAAAACTGTTTTTT	CASSLVQGNEKLFF
TRBV5-4	TRBJ1-2	NA	NA	TGTGCCAGCTACGGTTCGGCCTCCGCTGATAACTATGGCTACACCTTC	CASYGSASADNYGYTF
TRBV6-5	TRBJ2-7	NA	NA	TGTGCCAGCAGTTACCTCCTAGGCTACGAGCAGTACTTC	CASSYLLGYEQYF
TRBV11-2	TRBJ2-3	NA	TRBD2	TGTGCCAGCAGCCGTGGACTAGCGGGCAGCACAGATACGCAGTATTTT	CASSRGLAGSTDTQYF
TRBV14	TRBJ2-7	NA	NA	TGTGCCAGCAGTCTCGCCGGGGGAGTCTACGAGCAGTACTTC	CASSLAGGVYEQYF
TRBV10-3	TRBJ1-5	NA	NA	TGTGCCATCAGTGGAGAGTATAGCAATCAGCCCCAGCATTTT	CAISGEYSNQPQHF
TRBV6-1	TRBJ2-7	NA	TRBD1	TGTGCCAGCAGTGTTCAGCAGGGACAGGTCTACGAGCAGTACTTC	CASSVQQGQVYEQYF
TRBV7-9	TRBJ1-5	NA	NA	TGTGCCAGCAGCTTGCTCGCGGAGCCCCAGCATTTT	CASSLLAEPQHF
TRBV27	TRBJ2-1	NA	NA	TGTGCCAGCAGACCCCCCTCCGGGAGGACAGGGCACAATGAGCAGTTCTTC	CASRPPSGRTGHNEQFF
TRBV9	TRBJ1-2	NA	NA	TGTGCCAGCCAGACGGACGGATTTCTTGGCTACACCTTC	CASQTDGFLGYTF
TRBV7-2	TRBJ2-7	NA	TRBD2	TGTGCCAGCAGCCAACTAGCGGGCGGAGTCCTCGAGCAGTACTTC	CASSQLAGGVLEQYF
TRBV5-1	TRBJ2-5	NA	NA	TGCGCCAGCAGCAGTGGACGGTACGACCAAGAGACCCAGTACTTC	CASSSGRYDQETQYF
TRBV28	TRBJ2-7	NA	NA	TGTGCCAGCAGTCCCGGAGGGGCCGGATCCTACGAGCAGTACTTC	CASSPGGAGSYEQYF
TRBV5-1	TRBJ2-1	NA	NA	TGCGCCAGCAGCTTTGACAGAGTCAATGAGCAGTTCTTC	CASSFDRVNEQFF
TRBV5-1	TRBJ1-1	NA	NA	TGCGCCAGCAGCGTCGACAGCTTTACGAAGGCTTTCTTT	CASSVDSFTKAFF
TRBV2	TRBJ2-1	NA	TRBD2	TGTGCCAGCAGTGAATGGGTAGCGGGGGGCACTAATGAGCAGTTCTTC	CASSEWVAGGTNEQFF
TRBV5-5	TRBJ1-2	NA	NA	TGTGCCAGCAGCTTGGATTGGGAGGGCTATGGCTACACCTTC	CASSLDWEGYGYTF
TRBV23-1	TRBJ2-5	NA	NA	TGCGCCAGCACAAAGAGCAAGGCCAAAGAGACCCAGTACTTC	CASTKSKAKETQYF
TRBV7-9	TRBJ2-1	NA	NA	TGTGCCAGCTCTGACGGCGCCAATGAGCAGTTCTTC	CASSDGANEQFF
TRBV5-6	TRBJ2-3	NA	TRBD2	TGTGCCAGCAGCTGGACTAGCGCTAGCACAGATACGCAGTATTTT	CASSWTSASTDTQYF
TRBV7-8	TRBJ1-1	once	TRBD1	TGTGCCAGCAGCTTCGACAGGGGTGAAGCTTTCTTT	CASSFDRGEAFF
TRBV7-9	TRBJ1-2	NA	NA	TGTGCCAGCAGCCCCGGGGGGGCGCCTAACTATGGCTACACCTTC	CASSPGGAPNYGYTF
TRBV19	TRBJ2-7	NA	TRBD2	TGTGCCAGTGGGGACTATGGGAACGAGCAGTACTTC	CASGDYGNEQYF
TRBV25-1	TRBJ1-2	NA	TRBD1	TGTGCCAGCAGTGAAGAACCAGGGGGCCATGGCTACACCTTC	CASSEEPGGHGYTF
TRBV9	TRBJ2-7	NA	TRBD1	TGTGCCAGCAGCTCGGACAGGGAATTCTCCGAGCAGTACTTC	CASSSDREFSEQYF
TRBV28	TRBJ2-7	NA	TRBD1	TGTGCCAGCAGCCCGCGGACAGGAACACCTTACGAGCAGTACTTC	CASSPRTGTPYEQYF
TRBV2	TRBJ2-2	NA	NA	TGTGCCAGCAGAGGGCGGGGTAATGTGATCGGGGAGCTGTTTTTT	CASRGRGNVIGELFF
TRBV28	TRBJ1-5	NA	NA	TGTGCCAGCAACCTAGGGGGAGTTCAGCCCCAGCATTTT	CASNLGGVQPQHF
TRBV4-2	TRBJ2-7	NA	NA	TGTGCCAGCAGCCAGGGTACGGCAGGGGAAAGCTCCTACGAGCAGTACTTC	CASSQGTAGESSYEQYF
TRBV2	TRBJ2-5	NA	NA	TGTGCCAGCAGTGAATGGGTCAGGACGCAAGAGACCCAGTACTTC	CASSEWVRTQETQYF
TRBV2	TRBJ2-7	few	NA	TGTGCCAGCAGGGAAGGGGTGCGGGAGCAGTACTTC	CASREGVREQYF
TRBV27	TRBJ2-7	NA	NA	TGTGCCAGCAGCGAGAACGGGAATGCCTACGAGCAGTACTTC	CASSENGNAYEQYF
TRBV5-8	TRBJ2-7	NA	NA	TGTGCCAGCAGCTTGGCCGCAGGCTCCTACGAGCAGTACTTC	CASSLAAGSYEQYF
TRBV28	TRBJ1-2	NA	NA	TGTGCCAGCAGTTTATCCGCGACTAACTATGGCTACACCTTC	CASSLSATNYGYTF
TRBV5-5	TRBJ1-1	NA	NA	TGTGCCAGCAGCTGGGGGACAAGTTCGAGTACTGAAGCTTTCTTT	CASSWGTSSSTEAFF
TRBV30	TRBJ1-5	NA	NA	TGTGCCTGGAGTGAGGCAGGCGAGGTATATAGCAATCAGCCCCAGCATTTT	CAWSEAGEVYSNQPQHF
TRBV30	TRBJ1-5	NA	NA	TGTGCCTGGAATGGACAGCATAGCAATCAGCCCCAGCATTTT	CAWNGQHSNQPQHF
TRBV27	TRBJ2-3	NA	TRBD2	TGTGCCAGCAGTTTCGGGCTAGCGGGAGATACGCAGTATTTT	CASSFGLAGDTQYF
TRBV7-9	TRBJ2-5	NA	TRBD2	TGTGCCAGCAGCTTAACCCGGACTAGTGGAGAGACCCAGTACTTC	CASSLTRTSGETQYF